These T cell receptor beta chains were read from a single sample in a study of T-cell memory formation after mild COVID-19. MiXCR, applied by TCRdb to the 5' RACE reads, yields one record per CDR3 protein. Among around 300,000 distinct CDR3 sequences listed, 13% to 15% were seen once. Sequencing was performed on PBMCs or a T cell subset sorted from them (not recorded which). These receptors were taken from a man between 18 and 35 years old who had mild COVID-19 (a few samples of this study predate the infection). Cell type and time point are not known. The CDR3 runs from the conserved cysteine through the conserved F or W. D genes are given only for firm matches. Not every row has a clone size; where given, it reads once, few, many or a size class.

V: TRBV7-9; J: TRBJ1-1; D: NA; size: few; CDR3: CASSLAVDRLSRPFF; DNA: TGTGCCAGCAGCTTAGCGGTGGACAGATTATCTCGACCTTTCTTT
V: TRBV20-1; J: TRBJ2-2; D: NA; size: NA; CDR3: CSARIAGSGTGELFF; DNA: TGCAGTGCTAGAATCGCGGGGTCGGGAACCGGGGAGCTGTTTTTT
V: TRBV4-1; J: TRBJ2-1; D: TRBD2; size: many; CDR3: CASSQVLAGDNEQFF; DNA: TGCGCCAGCAGCCAAGTACTAGCGGGGGACAATGAGCAGTTCTTC
V: TRBV10-3; J: TRBJ2-2; D: NA; size: many; CDR3: CAISAVRSANTGELFF; DNA: TGTGCCATCAGTGCGGTGCGCTCAGCGAACACCGGGGAGCTGTTTTTT
V: TRBV20-1; J: TRBJ2-3; D: TRBD2; size: few; CDR3: CSALTSGLENTQYF; DNA: TGCAGTGCTTTGACTAGCGGGCTTGAGAATACGCAGTATTTT
V: TRBV9; J: TRBJ2-2; D: NA; size: few; CDR3: CASSVDAGPNTGELFF; DNA: TGTGCCAGCAGCGTAGACGCGGGTCCGAACACCGGGGAGCTGTTTTTT
V: TRBV28; J: TRBJ1-1; D: NA; size: NA; CDR3: CASRWPVPNTEAFF; DNA: TGTGCCAGCAGGTGGCCGGTCCCGAACACTGAAGCTTTCTTT
V: TRBV7-2; J: TRBJ1-3; D: NA; size: few; CDR3: CASSLGGLEGNTIYF; DNA: TGTGCCAGCAGCTTAGGGGGGCTGGAGGGAAACACCATATATTTT
V: TRBV6-1; J: TRBJ2-1; D: TRBD2; size: few; CDR3: CASIMGLAGAPIQFF; DNA: TGTGCCAGCATTATGGGACTAGCGGGGGCTCCTATTCAGTTCTTC
V: TRBV14; J: TRBJ1-2; D: NA; size: few; CDR3: CASSQDIQYGYTF; DNA: TGTGCCAGCAGCCAAGATATCCAGTATGGCTACACCTTC
V: TRBV29-1; J: TRBJ2-3; D: NA; size: few; CDR3: CSPNTLQGRGTDTQYF; DNA: TGCAGCCCAAACACGTTACAGGGACGGGGCACAGATACGCAGTATTTT
V: TRBV7-6; J: TRBJ2-1; D: NA; size: NA; CDR3: CASSLTNNEQFF; DNA: TGTGCCAGCAGCCTTACAAACAATGAGCAGTTCTTC
V: TRBV6-2/TRBV6-3; J: TRBJ2-3; D: TRBD2; size: few; CDR3: CASNLAGGTDTQYF; DNA: TGTGCCAGCAATCTAGCGGGGGGCACAGATACGCAGTATTTT
V: TRBV3-1; J: TRBJ1-2; D: NA; size: NA; CDR3: CASSRESYGYTF; DNA: TGTGCCAGCAGCCGAGAGTCCTATGGCTACACCTTC
V: TRBV5-5; J: TRBJ2-1; D: NA; size: NA; CDR3: CASSYRVPNYNEQFF; DNA: TGTGCCAGCAGCTACCGGGTCCCCAACTACAATGAGCAGTTCTTC
V: TRBV7-9; J: TRBJ2-3; D: NA; size: NA; CDR3: CASSLERFTQYF; DNA: TGTGCCAGCAGCTTAGAACGGTTTACGCAGTATTTT
V: TRBV23-1; J: TRBJ1-6; D: TRBD1; size: NA; CDR3: CATPTGDRNSPLHF; DNA: TGCGCCACCCCGACAGGGGATCGGAATTCACCCCTCCACTTT
V: TRBV7-2; J: TRBJ2-3; D: TRBD2; size: NA; CDR3: CASSLNLAAVDTQYF; DNA: TGTGCCAGCAGCTTGAATCTAGCGGCCGTGGATACGCAGTATTTT
V: TRBV5-4; J: TRBJ2-1; D: TRBD1; size: few; CDR3: CASSLGTGEWNEQFF; DNA: TGTGCCAGCAGCTTGGGGACAGGGGAGTGGAATGAGCAGTTCTTC
V: TRBV5-1; J: TRBJ2-2; D: TRBD1; size: NA; CDR3: CASSEGQSGGELFF; DNA: TGCGCCAGCAGCGAGGGACAGTCGGGCGGGGAGCTGTTTTTT
V: TRBV7-8; J: TRBJ1-1; D: TRBD1; size: few; CDR3: CASNSYRGSKGNTEAFF; DNA: TGTGCCAGCAATTCATACAGGGGAAGTAAAGGGAACACTGAAGCTTTCTTT
V: TRBV29-1; J: TRBJ1-3; D: TRBD1; size: NA; CDR3: CSGGDRSGNTIYF; DNA: TGCAGTGGGGGGGACAGGTCTGGAAACACCATATATTTT
V: TRBV20-1; J: TRBJ2-7; D: NA; size: NA; CDR3: CSGKTGPTYEQYF; DNA: TGCAGTGGTAAAACGGGTCCGACCTACGAGCAGTACTTC
V: TRBV4-2; J: TRBJ2-7; D: TRBD2; size: many; CDR3: CASSQGQSGGSYEQYF; DNA: TGTGCCAGCAGCCAGGGGCAGAGCGGGGGGTCGTACGAGCAGTACTTC
V: TRBV28; J: TRBJ1-2; D: NA; size: NA; CDR3: CASSWGGVGYGYTF; DNA: TGTGCCAGCAGTTGGGGGGGCGTCGGCTATGGCTACACCTTC
V: TRBV7-8; J: TRBJ2-1; D: NA; size: few; CDR3: CASSLWGGLTYNEQFF; DNA: TGTGCCAGCAGCTTGTGGGGCGGGTTAACCTACAATGAGCAGTTCTTC
V: TRBV6-5; J: TRBJ1-1; D: NA; size: NA; CDR3: CASSYSGTMNTEAFF; DNA: TGTGCCAGCAGTTACTCGGGTACCATGAACACTGAAGCTTTCTTT
V: TRBV5-1; J: TRBJ2-5; D: NA; size: NA; CDR3: CASSLGRGGGETQYF; DNA: TGCGCCAGCAGCCTGGGGAGAGGCGGCGGGGAGACCCAGTACTTC